The source of this T cell receptor beta chain is a study of spatial heterogeneity in lung cancer (dated by TCRdb to the late 2010s). Background for the entire study: Samples were obtained from 70 to 85 patients with early-stage, untreated non-small cell lung cancer from the lung TRACERx cohort. Follow-up PBMC samples were sequenced whenever available, with a median time to follow-up of approximately 23 months after resection. More beta-chain than alpha-chain transcripts were consistently detected, likely reflecting higher beta-chain transcript abundance. In the raw uncorrected reads, each unique combination of TCR and UMI appeared more than ten times on average. TCR alpha and beta repertoires were quantitatively compared across multiple tumor regions, matched nontumor lung and blood in non-small cell lung cancer. Nonsynonymous mutation counts, determined by whole-exome sequencing of tumor tissue, were related to TCR repertoire features. Both alpha and beta chains were TCR-sequenced in around 230 tumor regions, approximately 68 matched nontumor lung samples and over 55 PBMC samples obtained at surgery.

Library prep was done by 5' RACE. Sequencing instrument: NextSeq 500. The TCR library protocol attached a unique molecular identifier to each TCR cDNA molecule to allow correction of PCR and sequencing errors. As for the authors' bioinformatics: TCR identification, UMI-based error correction and CDR3 extraction were all carried out with Decombinator tools. Expanded TCRs were defined as those above a frequency of 2 per 1,000, corresponding to the top 1% of the tumor frequency distribution. Renyi diversity was calculated using the R vegan package after each repertoire was subsampled 100 times to 5,000 TCRs. CDR3 similarity networks were built from amino acid triplet string-kernel similarity, with CDR3s being connected when pairwise similarity was above 0.82. TCRdb trimmed the raw reads at Q25, called clones with MiXCR and kept productive beta chains. Merged by CDR3 protein, the rows form single entries marked with the most common genes and DNA. TCRdb, not the original authors, processed these V and J calls. Here the sample has about 25,000 distinct CDR3 sequences; 5% to 6.5% occur a single time. The top ten clones comprise around a fifth of the sample.

The investigation overall reported the following: Ubiquitous expanded tumor TCRs were detected in blood more often at tumor resection than at routine follow-up. Only 14 patients were included in the comparisons of baseline and follow-up blood repertoires. Additional single-cell paired TCR alpha and beta sequencing was considered necessary to confirm, at a functional level, the hypothesis that regional TCRs recognize regional mutations.

The time point label corresponds to: blood at routine non-recurrence follow-up after resection. TCR sequencing used whole RNA extracted from tumor and nontumor lung tissue, or from cryopreserved PBMC samples, without cell sorting. Patients were selected for TCR sequencing only if sufficient RNA was available from at least two tumor regions. A remark on this clonotype: The specificity of this receptor is unknown. Base qualities are not recorded, but no much larger clone differs from it by a single base.

Taken from the germline V gene (reference sequence), the CDR1 and CDR2 loops are SEHNR and FQNEAQ. The CDR3 goes from the cysteine to the phenylalanine over 18 residues. CDR3 DNA only is kept here, 54 bases in frame from base 1. Trimming removed 4 bases from V and 0 bases from J, leaving 16 bases between the germline ends. Specimen: PBMCs, collected at follow-up. The chain links TRBV7-9 with TRBJ2-6; a tentative D match to TRBD2 spans 6 bases. This TCR derives from a male donor with early-stage non-small cell lung cancer. The CDR3 loop reads CASSSESQAGSGANVLTF. The DNA sequence follows: TGTGCCAGCAGCTCGGAGAGTCAAGCGGGCTCTGGGGCCAACGTCCTGACTTTC.